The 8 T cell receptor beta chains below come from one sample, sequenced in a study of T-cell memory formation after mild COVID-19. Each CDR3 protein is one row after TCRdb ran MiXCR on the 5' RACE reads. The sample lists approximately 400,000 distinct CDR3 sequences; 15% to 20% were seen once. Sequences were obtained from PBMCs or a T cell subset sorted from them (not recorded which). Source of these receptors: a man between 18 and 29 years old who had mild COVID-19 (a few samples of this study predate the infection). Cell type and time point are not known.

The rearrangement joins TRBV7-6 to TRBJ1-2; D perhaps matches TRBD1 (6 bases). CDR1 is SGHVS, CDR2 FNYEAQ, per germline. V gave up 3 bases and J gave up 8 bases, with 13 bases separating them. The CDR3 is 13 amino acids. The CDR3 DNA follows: TGTGCCAGCAGCTTCGGGGGGCCGGACGGCTACACCTTC. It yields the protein CASSFGGPDGYTF.

CDR3 in amino acids: CASSLGGTSGHNEQFF. In nucleotides, the CDR3 is TGTGCCAGCAGCTTAGGGGGGACTAGCGGTCACAATGAGCAGTTCTTC. The chain carries TRBV7-2 and TRBJ2-1; 11 bases are shared with TRBD2. The CDR3 spans 16 residues. Germline CDR1 SGHTA, CDR2 FQGNSA. The ends lost 1 base at V and 5 bases at J; junction bases unmatched: 4.

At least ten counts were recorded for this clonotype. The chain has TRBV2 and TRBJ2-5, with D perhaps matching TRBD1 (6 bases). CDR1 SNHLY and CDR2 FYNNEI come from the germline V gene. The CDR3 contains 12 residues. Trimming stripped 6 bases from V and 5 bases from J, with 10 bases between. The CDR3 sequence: CASRTTGETQYF. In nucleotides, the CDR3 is TGTGCCAGCAGGACCACAGGGGAGACCCAGTACTTC.

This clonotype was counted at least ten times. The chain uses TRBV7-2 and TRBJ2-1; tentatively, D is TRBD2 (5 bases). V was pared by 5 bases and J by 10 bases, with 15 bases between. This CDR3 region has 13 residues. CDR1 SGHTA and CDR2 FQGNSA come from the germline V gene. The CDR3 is CASSVPGLIEQFF. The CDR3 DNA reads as TGTGCCAGCAGCGTCCCCGGACTCATCGAGCAGTTCTTC. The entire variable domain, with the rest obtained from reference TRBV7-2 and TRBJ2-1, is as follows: GAGVSQSPSNKVTEKGKDVELRCDPISGHTALYWYRQSLGQGLEFLIYFQGNSAPDKSGLPSDRFSAERTGGSVSTLTIQRTQQEDSAVYLCASSVPGLIEQFFGPGTRLTVL.

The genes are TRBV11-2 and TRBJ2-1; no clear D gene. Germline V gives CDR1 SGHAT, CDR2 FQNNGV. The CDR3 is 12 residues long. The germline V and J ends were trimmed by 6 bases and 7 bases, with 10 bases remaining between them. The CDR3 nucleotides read TGTGCCAGCAGGATATCTTTAAATGAGCAGTTCTTC. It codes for CASRISLNEQFF.

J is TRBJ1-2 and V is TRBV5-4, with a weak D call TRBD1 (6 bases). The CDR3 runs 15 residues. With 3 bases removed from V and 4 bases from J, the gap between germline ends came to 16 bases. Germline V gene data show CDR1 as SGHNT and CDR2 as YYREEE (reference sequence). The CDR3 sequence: CASSSPGAGVYGYTF. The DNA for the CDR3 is TGTGCCAGCAGCTCGCCGGGGGCAGGGGTCTATGGCTACACCTTC.

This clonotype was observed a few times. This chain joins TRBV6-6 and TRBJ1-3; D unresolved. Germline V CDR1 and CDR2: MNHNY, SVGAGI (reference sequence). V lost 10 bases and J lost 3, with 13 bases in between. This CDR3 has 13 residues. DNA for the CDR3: TGTGCCATCACCCCGATTGGTGGAAACACCATATATTTT. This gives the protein CAITPIGGNTIYF.

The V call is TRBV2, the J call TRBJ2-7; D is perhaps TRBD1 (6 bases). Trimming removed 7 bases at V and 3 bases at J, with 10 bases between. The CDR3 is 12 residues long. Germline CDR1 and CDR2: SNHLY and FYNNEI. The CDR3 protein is CASTGQIYEQYF. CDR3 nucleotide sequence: TGTGCCAGCACAGGACAGATCTACGAGCAGTACTTC.